The 13 T cell receptor beta chains below were found in one sample sequenced in a study of cytomegalovirus exposure and HLA in healthy donors. PCR amplification relied on 60 Vbeta primers (plus 13 Jbeta primers). TCRdb's table, derived via immunoSEQ multiplex PCR, lists solely in-frame clones and lacks some. The sample consists of around 140,000 clones, roughly 66% of them appearing once. The sequencing input was PBMCs. The receptors come from a young woman in good health and CMV-seronegative.

This clone has just one count. The J gene is TRBJ2-7, the V gene TRBV5-6; a weak D match, TRBD2 (5 bases). Trimming stripped 4 bases from V and 4 bases from J, with 12 bases between. This CDR3 spans 13 amino acids. Germline values: CDR1 SGHDT, CDR2 YYEEEE. CDR3 loop: CASSPREGYEQYF. The DNA of the CDR3 is TGTGCCAGCAGCCCCCGAGAGGGATACGAGCAGTACTTC.

A note on this clone: An end of the junction differs from the germline gene, which may be a read error. The CDR3 loop is CSSSPPSGRANEQFF. CDR3 coding DNA: TGTTCCAGCAGCCCCCCGTCAGGGAGGGCCAATGAGCAGTTCTTC. The chain is built from TRBV7-9 and TRBJ2-1; 7 nucleotides match TRBD2. Per germline, CDR1 SEHNR and CDR2 FQNEAQ (reference sequence). The CDR3 runs 15 residues.

This clone was counted a few times. The chain has TRBV15 and TRBJ1-4; a weak D match, TRBD1 (6 bases). Per the germline V gene, CDR1 is LNHNV and CDR2 is YYDKDF (reference sequence). The CDR3 consists of 14 residues. The V and J ends lost 5 bases and 7 bases respectively, with 14 bases between them. CDR3 amino acids: CATSRTATPEKLFF. The CDR3 region has the DNA TGTGCCACCAGCCGGACAGCTACACCTGAAAAACTGTTTTTT.

The chain has TRBV7-8 and TRBJ2-3; 7 bases align to TRBD2. V gave up 3 bases and J gave up 1 base; unmatched junction bases: 4. From germline, CDR1 is SGHVS and CDR2 FQNEAQ. CDR3 length equals 15 residues. The CDR3 loop reads CASSFRGRGTDTQYF. The CDR3, as DNA: TGTGCCAGCAGCTTCCGGGGGAGGGGCACAGATACGCAGTATTTT.

The chain has TRBV20-1 and TRBJ1-1; D not certain. The length of the CDR3 is 10 residues. The ends were cut back, 4 bases at V and 7 bases at J, with 7 bases in the middle. Germline CDR1 and CDR2: DFQATT and SNEGSKA (reference sequence). The CDR3 nucleotides are TGCAGTGCTATCCGCGGTGAAGCTTTCTTT. It specifies CSAIRGEAFF.

This sequence joins TRBV6-1 and TRBJ1-2; 9 bases agree with TRBD1. Per germline, CDR1 MNHNS and CDR2 SASEGT. This CDR3 has 13 residues. With V trimmed by 6 bases and J by 5 bases, 4 bases remained unmatched. CDR3: CASRQQGAYGYTF. CDR3 bases: TGTGCCAGCAGACAACAGGGGGCATATGGCTACACCTTC.

This sequence joins TRBV5-4 and TRBJ1-3; D unresolved. The V and J ends lost 2 bases and 4 bases respectively, with 10 bases between them. Germline lookup yields CDR1 SGHNT and CDR2 YYREEE (reference sequence). This CDR3 is 14 amino acids long. The CDR3 DNA reads TGTGCCAGCAGCTTCTCCGGGTTGGGAAACACCATATATTTT. Translation: CASSFSGLGNTIYF.

The V call is TRBV29-1, the J call TRBJ2-1, with a tentative D call TRBD1 (6 bases). Germline V lookup: CDR1 SQVTM, CDR2 ANQGSEA. Trimming removed 6 bases from V and 5 bases from J, with 17 bases in between. The CDR3 contains 14 residues. CDR3 in amino acids: CSVGQIIANNEQFF. CDR3 DNA: TGCAGCGTAGGACAGATTATCGCCAACAATGAGCAGTTCTTC.

The genes are TRBV9 and TRBJ2-2, with TRBD2 identical over 7 bases. In germline, CDR1 is SGDLS, CDR2 YYNGEE. The junction had 4 bases not matched to a gene; V was cut back by 1 base and J by 1 base. This CDR3 is 16 amino acids long. In DNA, the CDR3 is TGTGCCAGCAGCGTACTGCTAGCGGAGAACACCGGGGAGCTGTTTTTT. Protein product: CASSVLLAENTGELFF.

V and J are TRBV19 and TRBJ2-7; D is perhaps TRBD1 (6 bases). Germline loops: CDR1 LNHDA, CDR2 SQIVND (reference sequence). Trimming left V 9 bases short and J 1 base short, with 16 bases between. The CDR3 loop spans 14 amino acids. The CDR3 loop is CASSGAGESYEQYF. The CDR3 nucleotides are TGTGCCAGCTCTGGGGCAGGGGAGTCCTACGAGCAGTACTTC.

This chain uses TRBV2 with TRBJ2-2; a possible D gene is TRBD1 (5 bases). The CDR3 is 15 amino acids. V lost 3 bases to trimming and J lost 6 bases, with 14 bases between them. From germline, CDR1 is SNHLY and CDR2 FYNNEI. This CDR3 reads CASSDRAGPPGELFF. In DNA form, the CDR3 reads TGTGCCAGCAGTGATAGGGCAGGGCCCCCCGGGGAGCTGTTTTTT.

This clone has only one observation. The chain couples TRBV7-7 to TRBJ2-5; D might be TRBD2 (5 bases). The CDR3 has 15 amino acids. The V gene lost 4 bases and the J gene lost 0 bases, with 12 bases spanning the gap. Germline V lookup: CDR1 SSHAT, CDR2 FNYEAQ (reference sequence). Here the CDR3 reads CASSSITRDQETQYF. The CDR3, as DNA: TGTGCCAGCAGCTCGATCACTAGGGACCAAGAGACCCAGTACTTC. Full variable domain (outside the CDR3, taken from reference TRBV7-7 and TRBJ2-5): GAGVSQSPRYKVTKRGQDVTLRCDPISSHATLYWYQQALGQGPEFLTYFNYEAQPDKSGLPSDRFSAERPEGSISTLTIQRTEQRDSAMYRCASSSITRDQETQYFGPGTRLLVL.

The DNA for the CDR3 is TGTGCTAGTGGTTTGGCACAGGGCTATAGCAATCAGCCCCAGCATTTT. Encoded protein: CASGLAQGYSNQPQHF. The chain couples TRBV12-5 to TRBJ1-5, with TRBD1 as a possible D gene (6 bases). Germline V CDR1 and CDR2: LGHNT, FRNRAP. The CDR3 length is 16 residues. Trimming took 1 base from V and 0 from J, leaving 10 bases between them.